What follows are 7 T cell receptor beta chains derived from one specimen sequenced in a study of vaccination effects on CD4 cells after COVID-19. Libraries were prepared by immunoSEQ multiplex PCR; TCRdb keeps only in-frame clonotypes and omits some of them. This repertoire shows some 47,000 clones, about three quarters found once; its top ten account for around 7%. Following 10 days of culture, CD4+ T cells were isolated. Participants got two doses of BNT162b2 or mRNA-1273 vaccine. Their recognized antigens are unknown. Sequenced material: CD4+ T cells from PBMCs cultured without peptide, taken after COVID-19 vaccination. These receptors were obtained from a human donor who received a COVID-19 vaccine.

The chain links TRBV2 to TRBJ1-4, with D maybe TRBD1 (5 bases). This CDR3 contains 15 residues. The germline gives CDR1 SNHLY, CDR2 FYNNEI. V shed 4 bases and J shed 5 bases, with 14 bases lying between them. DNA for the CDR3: TGTGCCAGCAGTGGCCTGGGGGGAGAGAATGAAAAACTGTTTTTT. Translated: CASSGLGGENEKLFF.

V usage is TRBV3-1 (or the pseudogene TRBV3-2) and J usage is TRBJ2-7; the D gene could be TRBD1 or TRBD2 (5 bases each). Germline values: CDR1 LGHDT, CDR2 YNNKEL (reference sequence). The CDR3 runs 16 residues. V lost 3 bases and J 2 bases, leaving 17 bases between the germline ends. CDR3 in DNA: TGTGCCAGCAGCCAGGGTTTGTGGGGGAAGCCCTACGAGCAGTACTTC. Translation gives CASSQGLWGKPYEQYF.

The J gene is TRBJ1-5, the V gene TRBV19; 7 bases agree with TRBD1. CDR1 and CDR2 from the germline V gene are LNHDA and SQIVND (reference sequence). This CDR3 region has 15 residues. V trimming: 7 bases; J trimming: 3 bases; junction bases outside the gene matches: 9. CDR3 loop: CASINTGDSNQPQHF. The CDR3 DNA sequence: TGTGCCAGTATCAATACAGGGGATTCCAATCAGCCCCAGCATTTT.

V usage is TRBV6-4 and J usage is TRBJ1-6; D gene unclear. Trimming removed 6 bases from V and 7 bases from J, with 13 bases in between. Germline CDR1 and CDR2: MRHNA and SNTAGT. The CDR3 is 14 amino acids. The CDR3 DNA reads TGTGCCAGCAGCGTTTCCGAGGGCAATTCACCCCTCCACTTT. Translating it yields CASSVSEGNSPLHF.

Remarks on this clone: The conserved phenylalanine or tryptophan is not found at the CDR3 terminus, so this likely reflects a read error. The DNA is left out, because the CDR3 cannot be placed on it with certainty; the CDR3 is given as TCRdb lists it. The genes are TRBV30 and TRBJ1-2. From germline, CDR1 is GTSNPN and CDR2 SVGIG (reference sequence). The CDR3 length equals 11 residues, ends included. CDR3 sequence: CAWSNGLNLYY.

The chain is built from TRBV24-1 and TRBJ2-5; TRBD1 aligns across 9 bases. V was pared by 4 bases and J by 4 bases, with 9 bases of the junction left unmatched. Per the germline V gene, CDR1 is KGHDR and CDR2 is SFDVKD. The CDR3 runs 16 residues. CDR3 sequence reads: CATSDLSDRGLETQYF. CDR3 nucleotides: TGTGCCACCAGTGACCTTTCGGACAGGGGTTTAGAGACCCAGTACTTC.

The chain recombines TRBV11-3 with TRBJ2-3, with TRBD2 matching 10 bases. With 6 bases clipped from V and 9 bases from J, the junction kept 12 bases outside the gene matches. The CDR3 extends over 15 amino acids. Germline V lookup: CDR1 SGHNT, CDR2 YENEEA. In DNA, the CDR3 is TGTGCCAGCAGTTATAGCGGGGGGTCGGAGGGCACGCAGTATTTT. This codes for CASSYSGGSEGTQYF.